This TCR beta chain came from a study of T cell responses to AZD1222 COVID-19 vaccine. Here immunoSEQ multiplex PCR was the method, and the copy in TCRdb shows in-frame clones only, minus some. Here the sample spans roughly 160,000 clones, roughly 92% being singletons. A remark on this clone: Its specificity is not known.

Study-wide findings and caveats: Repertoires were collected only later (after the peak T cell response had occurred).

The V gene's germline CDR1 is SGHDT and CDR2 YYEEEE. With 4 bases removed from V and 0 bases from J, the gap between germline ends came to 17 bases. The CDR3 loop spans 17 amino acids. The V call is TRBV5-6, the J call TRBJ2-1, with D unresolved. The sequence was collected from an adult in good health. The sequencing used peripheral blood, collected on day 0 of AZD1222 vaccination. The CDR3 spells CASSLGLAQSSYNEQFF. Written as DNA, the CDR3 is TGTGCCAGCAGCCTCGGGTTGGCACAGAGCTCCTACAATGAGCAGTTCTTC.